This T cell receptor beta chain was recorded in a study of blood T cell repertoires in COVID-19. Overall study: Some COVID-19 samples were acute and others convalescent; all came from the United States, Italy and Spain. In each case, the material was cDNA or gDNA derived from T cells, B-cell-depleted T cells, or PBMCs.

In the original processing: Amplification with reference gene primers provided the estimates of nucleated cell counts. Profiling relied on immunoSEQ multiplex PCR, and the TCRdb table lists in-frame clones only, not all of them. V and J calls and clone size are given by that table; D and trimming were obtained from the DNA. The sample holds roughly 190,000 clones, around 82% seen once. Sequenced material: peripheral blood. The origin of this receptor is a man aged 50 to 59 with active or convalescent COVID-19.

The CDR3 DNA reads TGTGCCAGCAGTTTGCCAGGAAAAAATCAGCCCCAGCATTTT. Its translation: CASSLPGKNQPQHF. This rearrangement joins TRBV28 to TRBJ1-5; D unresolved. The CDR3 spans 14 residues. V was pared by 3 bases and J by 4 bases, with 10 bases between. Germline V gene lookup returns CDR1 MDHEN and CDR2 SYDVKM.